Each of the 10 T cell receptor beta chains below was sequenced from the same sample in a study of T cell responses to AZD1222 COVID-19 vaccine (TCRdb year 2021). Taken with the paper, the label for time point translates to: baseline before first vaccination. The library was prepared using the immunoSEQ multiplex PCR assay. TCRdb carries this immuneACCESS record with in-frame sequences only. Its versions omit some clonotypes, under half of them owing to an unresolved V gene in the studies checked, with the rest unexplained. The sample table lists more than 150,000 clones, 80% to 90% of them with a count of one. Roughly 6.5% of the sample is held by the ten biggest clonotypes. Sequenced material: peripheral blood, taken on day 0 of AZD1222 vaccination. Source of these receptors: an adult in good health.

The chain couples TRBV10-3 to TRBJ2-6, with TRBD2 identical over 16 bases. The V gene end was trimmed by 6 bases and the J gene end by 1 base; junction bases not matched to a gene: 9. Germline CDR1 ENHRY, CDR2 SYGVKD. The CDR3 length is 20 residues. CDR3 region: CAIRTAGLAGGQSGANVLTF. DNA of the CDR3: TGTGCCATCAGGACCGCGGGACTAGCGGGAGGGCAGTCTGGGGCCAACGTCCTGACTTTC.

This clone has a handful of counts. The J gene is TRBJ1-5, the V gene TRBV18; 7 bases are shared with TRBD1. The ends lost 2 bases at V and 2 bases at J; junction bases unmatched: 3. CDR3 size: 15 residues. CDR1 and CDR2 from the germline V gene are KGHSH and LQKENI. The CDR3 reads CASSPNRGGNQPQHF. DNA for the CDR3: TGTGCCAGCTCACCAAACAGGGGAGGCAATCAGCCCCAGCATTTT.

This clone appeared a single time. V and J are TRBV30 and TRBJ2-7, with D possibly matching TRBD2 (6 bases). Germline V gene data show CDR1 as GTSNPN and CDR2 as SVGIG (reference sequence). This CDR3 is built from 12 residues. V lost 4 bases to trimming and J lost 7 bases, with 14 bases between them. Here the CDR3 reads CAWKNSGPEQYF. For the CDR3, the DNA is TGTGCCTGGAAAAATAGCGGACCGGAGCAGTACTTC.

The rearrangement joins TRBV11-2 to TRBJ2-2; D not certain. V was shortened by 2 bases and J by 7 bases, with 11 bases between the two germline ends. From germline, CDR1 is SGHAT and CDR2 FQNNGV. CDR3 size: 14 residues. CDR3: CASSLSAESGELFF. The CDR3 bases are TGTGCCAGCAGCTTAAGTGCTGAGAGCGGGGAGCTGTTTTTT.

V usage is TRBV11-1 and J usage is TRBJ2-1, with 13 positions matching TRBD2. V lost 4 bases, J lost 8 bases, and 8 bases stayed unmatched. There are 16 residues in the CDR3. CDR1 is SGHAT and CDR2 is FQDESV in the germline V gene (reference sequence). Written as DNA, the CDR3 is TGTGCCAGCAGCTCGCGGACTAGCGGGAGTCTCGATGAGCAGTTCTTC. Protein sequence: CASSSRTSGSLDEQFF.

This chain joins TRBV5-1 and TRBJ1-2; D is undetermined. With 2 bases removed from V and 5 bases from J, the gap between germline ends came to 16 bases. The CDR3 has 15 amino acids. Germline V lookup: CDR1 SGHRS, CDR2 YFSETQ. The CDR3 DNA sequence: TGCGCCAGCAGCTTCAGCGCCTCCTCCGGGTATGGCTACACCTTC. Translated, it gives CASSFSASSGYGYTF.

The CDR3 nucleotides are TGCAGCGTTCATAGGGTGATAGGAGATACGCAGTATTTT. This sequence encodes CSVHRVIGDTQYF. The chain carries TRBV29-1 and TRBJ2-3, with D unresolved. This CDR3 is built from 13 residues. Trimming stripped 5 bases from V and 5 bases from J, with 14 bases between. CDR1 SQVTM and CDR2 ANQGSEA come from the germline V gene.

V gene TRBV28 combines with J gene TRBJ1-5; 8 nucleotides agree with TRBD1. Germline lookup yields CDR1 MDHEN and CDR2 SYDVKM. Losses at the gene ends were 5 bases for V and 0 bases for J; bases not matched to a gene: 6. This CDR3 is built from 16 residues. In DNA form, the CDR3 reads TGTGCCAGCAGTCTGACAGGGGAACGTAGCAATCAGCCCCAGCATTTT. This codes for CASSLTGERSNQPQHF.

This clone is a singleton in its sample. V is TRBV5-1 and J is TRBJ1-6; no reliable D call. CDR1 SGHRS and CDR2 YFSETQ come from the germline V gene. With 0 bases removed from V and 7 bases from J, the gap between germline ends came to 8 bases. The CDR3 runs to 14 residues. CDR3 coding DNA: TGCGCCAGCAGCTTGGCCGCGTTAAATTCACCCCTCCACTTT. It yields the protein CASSLAALNSPLHF.

The genes are TRBV10-3 and TRBJ2-1; D not certain. The V end lost 7 bases, the J end lost 7 bases, and 8 bases lay between the germline ends. Looked up from germline, CDR1 is ENHRY and CDR2 is SYGVKD. The CDR3 sequence is 11 residues long. The CDR3 DNA is TGTGCCATCAACGGCGGAAATGAGCAGTTCTTC. Its protein is CAINGGNEQFF.